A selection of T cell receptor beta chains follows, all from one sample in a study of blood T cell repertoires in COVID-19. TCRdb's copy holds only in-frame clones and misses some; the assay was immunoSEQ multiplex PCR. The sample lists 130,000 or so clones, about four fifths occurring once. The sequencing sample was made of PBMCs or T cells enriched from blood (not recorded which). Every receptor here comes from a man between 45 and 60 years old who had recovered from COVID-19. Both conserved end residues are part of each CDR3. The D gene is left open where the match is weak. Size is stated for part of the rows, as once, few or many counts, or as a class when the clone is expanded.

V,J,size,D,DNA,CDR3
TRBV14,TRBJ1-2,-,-,TGTGCCAGCAGCCATCTTGTCCAGAATGGCTACACCTTC,CASSHLVQNGYTF
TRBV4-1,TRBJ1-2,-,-,TGCGCCAGCAGCCAAGATAGGGGGAGAACTCTCTATGGCTACACCTTC,CASSQDRGRTLYGYTF
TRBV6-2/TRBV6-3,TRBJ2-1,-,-,TGTGCCAGCAGTTACTCCCCCCAGGGGCCCTCCTACAATGGGCAGTTCTTC,CASSYSPQGPSYNGQFF
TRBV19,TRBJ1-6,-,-,TGTGCCAGTAGCCTTATGCGCTCCTATAATTCACCCCTCCACTTT,CASSLMRSYNSPLHF
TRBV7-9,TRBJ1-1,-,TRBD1,TGTGCCAGCAGCCGAGGACAGGGGTTTAGCACTGAAGCTTTCTTT,CASSRGQGFSTEAFF
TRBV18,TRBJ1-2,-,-,TGTGCCAGCTCAGGTAACCAAGGAGATGGCTACACCTTC,CASSGNQGDGYTF
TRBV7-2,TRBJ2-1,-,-,TGTGCCAGCAGCTTAACGGGGACACCGGCCGGGATTTTCAATGAGCAGTTCTTC,CASSLTGTPAGIFNEQFF
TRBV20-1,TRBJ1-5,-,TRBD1,TGCAGTGCTAGTGCCGACAGGGTAGGTCAGCCCCAGCATTTT,CSASADRVGQPQHF
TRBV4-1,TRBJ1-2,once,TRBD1,TGCGCCAGCAGCCAAGAAAGGGACAGCATCGCCCCTGGCTACACCTTC,CASSQERDSIAPGYTF
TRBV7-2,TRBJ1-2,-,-,TGTGCCAGCAGCTCAGCCCACAGGAGTAACTATGGCTACACCTTC,CASSSAHRSNYGYTF
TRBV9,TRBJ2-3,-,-,TGTGCCAGCAGCGTAGAGGTCTCGAGGTACGATACGCAGTATTTT,CASSVEVSRYDTQYF
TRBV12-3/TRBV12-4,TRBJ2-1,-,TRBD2,TGTGCCAGCAGTCTAGCGGGGGGGCGGCAGTTCTTC,CASSLAGGRQFF
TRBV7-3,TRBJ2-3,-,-,TGTGCCAGCAGCCCCGAGCGTGGCGGCACAGATACGCAGTATTTT,CASSPERGGTDTQYF
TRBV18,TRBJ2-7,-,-,TGTGCCAGCTCACCACTAGAGGGGGATTTTTACGAGCAGTACTTC,CASSPLEGDFYEQYF
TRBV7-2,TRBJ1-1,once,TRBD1,TGTGCCAGCAGCCCCGACAGGGTCACTGAAGCTTTCTTT,CASSPDRVTEAFF
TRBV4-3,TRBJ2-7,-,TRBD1,TGCGCCAGCAGGCAAGAGCTAACAGGGGGGGAGCAGTACTTC,CASRQELTGGEQYF
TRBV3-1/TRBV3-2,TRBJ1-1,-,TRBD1,TGTGCCAGCAGCCCCCTTAAGATAAGGACAGGGGAAGCTTTCTTT,CASSPLKIRTGEAFF
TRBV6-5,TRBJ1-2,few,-,TGTGCCAGCAGTCCGGGACAATCCTATGGCTACACCTTC,CASSPGQSYGYTF
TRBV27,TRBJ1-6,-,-,TGTGCCAGCAGGGACCGAGAGGGTTTTGGGAATTCACCCCTCCACTTT,CASRDREGFGNSPLHF
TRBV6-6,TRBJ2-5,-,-,TGTGCCAGCAGTTACCCCACTGGGGGGCAAGAGACCCAGTACTTC,CASSYPTGGQETQYF
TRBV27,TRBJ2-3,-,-,TGTGCCAGCAGTGACCCGGACTCCCTGGATACGCAGTATTTT,CASSDPDSLDTQYF
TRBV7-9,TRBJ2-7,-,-,TGTGCCAGCAGCTCAGGCAGGGACAACGAGCAGTACTTC,CASSSGRDNEQYF
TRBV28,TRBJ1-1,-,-,TGTGCCAGCAGTTTCCCAAGAACCTTACATTCTTTGTCCGTCACTGAAGCTTTCTTT,CASSFPRTLHSLSVTEAFF
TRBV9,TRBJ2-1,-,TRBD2,TGTGCCAGGAGCTATACACCGAAGACTAGCGGGGGGACCGACAATGAGCAGTTCTTC,CARSYTPKTSGGTDNEQFF
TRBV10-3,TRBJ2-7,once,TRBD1,TGTGCCATCAGGGGCTTTCAGGGGGCAGTCAACGAGCAGTACTTC,CAIRGFQGAVNEQYF
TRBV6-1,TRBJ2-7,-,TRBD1,TGTGCCAGCAGTGAAGGGACAGGGGGCGTCGACGAGCAGTACTTC,CASSEGTGGVDEQYF
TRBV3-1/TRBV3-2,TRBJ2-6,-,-,TGTGCCAGCAGCCAAGGAGGCTCTGGGGCCAACGTCCTGACTTTC,CASSQGGSGANVLTF
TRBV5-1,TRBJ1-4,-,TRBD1,TGCGCCAGCAGCTTAACAGGACAGGGAGATGAAAAACTGTTTTTT,CASSLTGQGDEKLFF
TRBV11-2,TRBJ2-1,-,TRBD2,TGTGCCAGCAGCCCCCGAGGTAGCGGGGGGTCCTCCTACAATGAGCAGTTCTTC,CASSPRGSGGSSYNEQFF
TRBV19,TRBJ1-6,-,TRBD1,TGTGCCAGTAGTATAGACTGGGACAGCTCACCCCTCCACTTT,CASSIDWDSSPLHF
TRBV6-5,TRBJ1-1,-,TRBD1,TGTGCCAGCAGACGGGACAGGGAGGGCACTGAAGCTTTCTTT,CASRRDREGTEAFF
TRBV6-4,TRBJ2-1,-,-,TGTGCCAGCAGTGACTCGGGGCTAGAAACGAGTGAGCAGTTCTTC,CASSDSGLETSEQFF
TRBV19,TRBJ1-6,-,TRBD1,TGTGCCAGTAGTATTGGGACAGAAACTTATAATTCACCCCTCCACTTT,CASSIGTETYNSPLHF
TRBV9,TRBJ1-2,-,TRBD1,TGTGCCAGCAGCGCCCGCCGGGACAGGACAGAGACAGGCTATGGCTACACCTTC,CASSARRDRTETGYGYTF
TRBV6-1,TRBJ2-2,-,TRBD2,TGTGCCAGCAGTGAACGGGGGGGGGCTACCGGGGAGCTGTTTTTT,CASSERGGATGELFF
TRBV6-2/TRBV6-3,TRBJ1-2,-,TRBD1,TGTGCCAGCAGTTACCCTGGGACAGGCTATGGCTACACCTTC,CASSYPGTGYGYTF
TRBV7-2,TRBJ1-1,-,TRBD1,TGTGCCAGCAGCTTCCGACAGGGCGGGAACACTGAAGCTTTCTTT,CASSFRQGGNTEAFF
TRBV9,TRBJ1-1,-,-,TGTGCCAGCAGCACGACAGGCCTTGAAGCTTTCTTT,CASSTTGLEAFF
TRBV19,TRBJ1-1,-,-,TGTGCCAGTAGTATAGTTAGACAGCCGAACACTGAAGCTTTCTTT,CASSIVRQPNTEAFF
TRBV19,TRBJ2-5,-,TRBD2,TGTGCCAGTAATCCCAGCGGGGGGCGGGGAGAGACCCAGTACTTC,CASNPSGGRGETQYF
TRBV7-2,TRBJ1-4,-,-,TGTGCCAGCAGCTTAGGGGGAGGTGCGGGGGAAAAACTGTTTTTT,CASSLGGGAGEKLFF
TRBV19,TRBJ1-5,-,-,TGTGCCAGTAGTATAGTGGCAGGTAATCAGCCCCAGCATTTT,CASSIVAGNQPQHF
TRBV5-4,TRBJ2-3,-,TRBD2,TGTGCCAGCAGCTTGGGGGCGGGGGGGCACCCAGATACGCAGTATTTT,CASSLGAGGHPDTQYF
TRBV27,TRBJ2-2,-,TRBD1,TGTGCCAGCAGTCCGGGACAGGGATTGAGGGAGCTGTTTTTT,CASSPGQGLRELFF
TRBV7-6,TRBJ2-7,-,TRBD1,TGTGCCAGCAGCCGCCGGACAGGTGGTGACGAGCAGTACTTC,CASSRRTGGDEQYF
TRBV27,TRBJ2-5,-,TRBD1,TGTGCCAGCAGTATATCGGGACAGGGGTACCGTCCCCAGTACTTC,CASSISGQGYRPQYF
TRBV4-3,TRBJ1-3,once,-,TGCGCCAGCAGCCAAGACCCCTGGGCAGGAAACACCATATATTTT,CASSQDPWAGNTIYF
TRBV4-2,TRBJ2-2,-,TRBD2,TGTGCCAGCAGCCTATCCACGGGGGGCACCGGGGAGCTGTTTTTT,CASSLSTGGTGELFF
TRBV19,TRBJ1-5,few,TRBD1,TGTGCCAGTATGGCCCAGGACAGGGGTAGGAATCAGCCCCAGCATTTT,CASMAQDRGRNQPQHF
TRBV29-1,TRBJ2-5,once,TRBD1,TGCAGCGTGGACAGGGGTTACGAGACCCAGTACTTC,CSVDRGYETQYF
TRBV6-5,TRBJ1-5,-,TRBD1,TGTGCCAGCAGCAGGACAGGGGATCAGCCCCAGCATTTT,CASSRTGDQPQHF
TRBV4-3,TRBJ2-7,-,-,TGCGCCAGCAGCCAAGAGGGCCACGAGCAGTACTTC,CASSQEGHEQYF
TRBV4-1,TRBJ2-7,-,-,TGCGCCAGCACCCCGCAGGCGGGGCCTAATCGGAACTCCTACGAGCAGTACTTC,CASTPQAGPNRNSYEQYF
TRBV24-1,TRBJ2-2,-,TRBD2,TGTGCCACCAGTGATTCGCTTCTAGCGGGGGGGCCCGGCGGGGAGCTGTTTTTT,CATSDSLLAGGPGGELFF
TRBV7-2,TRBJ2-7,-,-,TGTGCCAGCAGCTCTTCCATTGGCGCAGGGATCTACGAGCAGTACTTC,CASSSSIGAGIYEQYF
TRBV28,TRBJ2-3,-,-,TGTGCCAGCAGTCGATCGAGGAGGGTTAGGAATACGCAGTATTTT,CASSRSRRVRNTQYF
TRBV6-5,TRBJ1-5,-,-,TGTGCCAGCAGTTACTCCTATAGCAATCAGCCCCAGCATTTT,CASSYSYSNQPQHF
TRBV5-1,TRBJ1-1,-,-,TGCGCCAGCGTGAGCGGCACTGAAGCTTTCTTT,CASVSGTEAFF
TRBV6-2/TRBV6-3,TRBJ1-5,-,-,TGTGCCAGCAGTTACCACAGCCAGCTCAGCAATCAGCCCCAGCATTTT,CASSYHSQLSNQPQHF